One and the same sample provided the 28 T cell receptor beta chains below, sequenced in a study of spatial heterogeneity in lung cancer. Using its own MiXCR run on the 5' RACE reads, TCRdb lists one record per CDR3 protein. The sample lists around 23,000 distinct CDR3 sequences; about 4.9% were seen once. Stated time point: sample taken at primary tumor resection. Whole RNA, which was extracted from tumor, nontumor lung tissue or frozen PBMC, was sequenced without any cell sorting. The sequenced sample was PBMCs, obtained at surgery. All receptors derive from a male donor with early-stage non-small cell lung cancer.

This clonotype was recorded many times. The chain uses TRBV11-2 and TRBJ2-3; 8 bases align to TRBD1. Germline values: CDR1 SGHAT, CDR2 FQNNGV. V was clipped by 0 bases and J by 5 bases; unmatched bases: 10. The CDR3 length is 17 residues. The CDR3 region has the DNA TGTGCCAGCAGCTTAGAAAGGGGCAGGGGGCGGAAAGATACGCAGTATTTT. Protein product: CASSLERGRGRKDTQYF.

This clonotype was seen repeatedly, ten times or more. The chain carries TRBV11-1 and TRBJ2-1, with 7 bases lining up with TRBD1. The junction had 4 bases not matched to a gene; V was cut back by 5 bases and J by 3 bases. The CDR3 sequence is 14 residues long. The germline V gene has CDR1 SGHAT and CDR2 FQDESV (reference sequence). In nucleotides, the CDR3 is TGTGCCAGCAGCCTCCGGGACAGCTACAATGAGCAGTTCTTC. Protein sequence: CASSLRDSYNEQFF.

This clonotype was seen ten or more times. J is TRBJ2-7 and V is TRBV7-9; 13 nucleotides line up with TRBD2. The V gene's germline CDR1 is SEHNR and CDR2 FQNEAQ (reference sequence). This CDR3 is 15 amino acids long. Unmatched junction bases numbered 6, after V lost 3 bases and J lost 7 bases. The DNA for the CDR3 is TGTGCCAGCAGCTTCGTGGGACTAGCGGGATCTGAGCAGTACTTC. It yields the protein CASSFVGLAGSEQYF.

This clonotype has a count of ten or more. The J gene is TRBJ2-7, the V gene TRBV7-2, with 7 bases identical to TRBD2. Germline assignment: CDR1 SGHTA and CDR2 FQGNSA. This CDR3 is built from 14 residues. With V trimmed by 3 bases and J by 4 bases, 6 bases remained unmatched. This CDR3 reads CASSFRRERYEQYF. The CDR3 bases are TGTGCCAGCAGCTTTCGGCGGGAGCGATACGAGCAGTACTTC.

This clonotype occurred many times. V gene TRBV2 combines with J gene TRBJ1-1; 7 nucleotides line up with TRBD1. The CDR3 length is 13 residues. The V and J ends lost 8 bases and 7 bases, in that order; junction bases with no gene match: 10. CDR1 is SNHLY and CDR2 is FYNNEI in the germline V gene. The DNA for the CDR3 is TGTGCCAGCGGGGGACAGCCATTCATTGAAGCTTTCTTT. It specifies CASGGQPFIEAFF.

This clonotype was detected many times. The CDR3 DNA is TGTGCCAGCGCAGAACAAGTGAACACTGAAGCTTTCTTT. Residues: CASAEQVNTEAFF. The chain combines TRBV14 with TRBJ1-1, with D unresolved. Germline CDR1 SGHDN, CDR2 FVKESK. V dropped 8 bases and J dropped 0 bases, with 10 bases sitting between them. This CDR3 has 13 residues.

The sample holds a few counts of this clonotype. The V gene is TRBV20-1, the J gene TRBJ2-2; D perhaps matches TRBD2 (6 bases). The germline CDR1 and CDR2 sequences are DFQATT and SNEGSKA (reference sequence). V lost 2 bases to trimming and J lost 0 bases, with 10 bases between them. CDR3 length equals 15 residues. DNA of the CDR3: TGCAGTGCTAGATCTAGCGCCCCGAACACCGGGGAGCTGTTTTTT. Residues: CSARSSAPNTGELFF.

This clonotype was detected ten times or more. The chain recombines TRBV7-9 with TRBJ2-7, with D hard to call. Germline CDR1 SEHNR, CDR2 FQNEAQ (reference sequence). Trimming stripped 0 bases from V and 5 bases from J, with 5 bases between. CDR3 length equals 12 residues. Written as DNA, the CDR3 is TGTGCCAGCAGCTTAGCGGGTGACGAGCAGTACTTC. This gives the protein CASSLAGDEQYF.

This clonotype occurred many times. The chain recombines TRBV18 with TRBJ2-5; a possible D gene is TRBD1 (5 bases). Trimming cost V 5 bases and J 6 bases, with 10 bases left between them. This CDR3 has 12 amino acids. Germline assignment: CDR1 KGHSH and CDR2 LQKENI. CDR3 sequence reads: CASSSQEKTQYF. Here the CDR3 DNA reads TGTGCCAGCTCATCACAGGAGAAGACCCAGTACTTC.

In this sample, this clonotype turned up many times. The chain couples TRBV11-3 to TRBJ2-1; unclear D gene. Per germline, CDR1 SGHNT and CDR2 YENEEA. Trimming took off 1 base at V and 4 bases at J, with 11 bases between the two ends. CDR3 length equals 15 residues. The CDR3 protein is CASSLGDLGYNEQFF. The CDR3 DNA reads as TGTGCCAGCAGCTTAGGGGATCTGGGATACAATGAGCAGTTCTTC.

This clonotype was observed at least ten times. The chain joins TRBV5-1 to TRBJ2-1, with D possibly called TRBD1 or TRBD2 (5 bases each). Germline V gene lookup returns CDR1 SGHRS and CDR2 YFSETQ. The CDR3 spans 14 residues. V gave up 5 bases and J gave up 6 bases, with 15 bases separating them. The CDR3 sequence is CASSRGTSGNEQFF. The CDR3 nucleotides read TGCGCCAGCAGTCGTGGGACCTCAGGCAATGAGCAGTTCTTC.

The J gene is TRBJ2-1, the V gene TRBV27, with 9 bases that match TRBD2. V trimming: 6 bases; J trimming: 8 bases; junction bases outside the gene matches: 11. Germline CDR1 MNHEY, CDR2 SMNVEV (reference sequence). The CDR3 loop spans 15 amino acids. The CDR3 region is CASSPGTSLPYEQFF. Here the CDR3 DNA reads TGTGCCAGCAGCCCCGGGACTAGCCTTCCCTATGAGCAGTTCTTC.

There are many counts of this clonotype. The J gene is TRBJ2-1, the V gene TRBV4-3, with 11 bases matching TRBD2. Germline loops: CDR1 LGHNA, CDR2 YSLEER. The CDR3 covers 17 residues. V lost 0 bases and J lost 5; bases outside the gene matches: 6. For the CDR3, the DNA is TGCGCCAGCAGCCAAGATCTCTTAGCGGGAGGGGACAATGAGCAGTTCTTC. This sequence encodes CASSQDLLAGGDNEQFF.

This clonotype is medium-sized within its sample. The chain employs TRBV4-2 and TRBJ2-3; a possible D gene is TRBD2 (6 bases). Deletions cut 5 bases from V and 4 bases from J, with 10 bases between. CDR3 size: 13 residues. The germline V gene has CDR1 LGHNA and CDR2 YNFKEQ. CDR3 sequence: CASSTGLPDTQYF. CDR3 nucleotides: TGTGCCAGCAGCACGGGACTCCCAGATACGCAGTATTTT.

There are many counts of this clonotype. The rearrangement links TRBV5-1 to TRBJ2-1; 9 nucleotides align to TRBD1. CDR1 and CDR2 (germline): SGHRS, YFSETQ. The CDR3 consists of 16 residues. V gave up 3 bases and J gave up 0 bases; unmatched junction bases: 4. The CDR3 is CASSWTGVDSYNEQFF. Here the CDR3 DNA reads TGCGCCAGCAGCTGGACAGGGGTGGACTCCTACAATGAGCAGTTCTTC.

The CDR3: CASSQDPDRGREQYF. CDR3 in DNA: TGTGCCAGCAGCCAAGACCCGGACAGGGGTCGGGAGCAGTACTTC. The V and J genes are TRBV3-1 and TRBJ2-7, with 9 bases aligning to TRBD1. CDR1 LGHDT and CDR2 YNNKEL come from the germline V gene (reference sequence). The CDR3 length is 15 residues. V gave up 0 bases and J gave up 7 bases; unmatched junction bases: 7.

This clonotype has a handful of counts. This chain connects TRBV27 to TRBJ2-6, with 15 bases that match TRBD2. V trimming: 7 bases; J trimming: 4 bases; junction bases outside the gene matches: 5. Germline CDR1 reads MNHEY; CDR2 reads SMNVEV (reference sequence). This CDR3 is built from 17 residues. The CDR3 reads CASTGTSGRTGANVLTF. CDR3 sequence (DNA): TGTGCCAGCACCGGGACTAGCGGGAGGACCGGGGCCAACGTCCTGACTTTC.

This clonotype was seen repeatedly, ten times or more. V gene TRBV20-1 combines with J gene TRBJ2-5, with D hard to call. The CDR3 covers 12 residues. The V gene's germline CDR1 is DFQATT and CDR2 SNEGSKA (reference sequence). V was pared by 6 bases and J by 5 bases, with 13 bases between. The CDR3 sequence: CSASRSDETQYF. In DNA form, the CDR3 reads TGCAGTGCGAGTCGGTCCGACGAGACCCAGTACTTC.

This clonotype was detected many times. The chain is built from TRBV5-1 and TRBJ2-2; D perhaps matches TRBD1 (5 bases). In germline, CDR1 is SGHRS, CDR2 YFSETQ. The V and J ends lost 0 bases and 0 bases respectively, with 12 bases between them. The length of the CDR3 is 17 residues. The CDR3 protein is CASSLDAGHSNTGELFF. The CDR3 coding sequence is TGCGCCAGCAGCTTGGATGCAGGGCATTCGAACACCGGGGAGCTGTTTTTT.

CDR3 nucleotide sequence: TGCAGTGCTAATAAGGGCTCTGGGGCCAACGTCCTGACTTTC. As protein: CSANKGSGANVLTF. The chain carries TRBV20-1 and TRBJ2-6, with D unresolved. V was clipped by 4 bases and J by 0 bases, with 7 bases between them. Germline CDR1 and CDR2: DFQATT and SNEGSKA (reference sequence). The length of the CDR3 is 14 residues.

This clonotype was observed many times. This chain connects TRBV28 to TRBJ2-7; TRBD1 or TRBD2 may be the D gene (7 bases each). CDR1 is MDHEN, CDR2 SYDVKM, per germline. The length of the CDR3 is 13 residues. V was clipped by 7 bases and J by 7 bases, with 17 bases between them. CDR3 coding DNA: TGTGCCAGCACCACCCCCAGGGGGGGGGAGCAGTACTTC. Translating gives CASTTPRGGEQYF.

This clonotype was counted ten times or more. CDR3 in amino acids: CASTIDRYNSPLHF. The CDR3 nucleotides read TGTGCCAGCACCATCGACAGGTATAATTCACCCCTCCACTTT. The chain couples TRBV3-1 to TRBJ1-6, with a tentative D call TRBD1 (6 bases). The germline V and J ends were trimmed by 7 bases and 4 bases, with 11 bases remaining between them. This CDR3 is 14 amino acids long. Germline V gives CDR1 LGHDT, CDR2 YNNKEL (reference sequence).

This clonotype was detected ten times or more. This chain connects TRBV21-1 to TRBJ2-7; the table assigns TRBD1, which was not confirmed against the DNA. TRBV21-1 is marked as a pseudogene. CDR3 size: 15 residues. CDR3 sequence reads: CASPKRGSQTYEQYF. The DNA of the CDR3 is TGTGCCAGCCCAAAACGGGGCAGCCAAACCTACGAGCAGTACTTC.

This sequence joins TRBV27 and TRBJ1-5; weak D call: TRBD1 (6 bases). This CDR3 comprises 14 residues. V lost 5 bases to trimming and J lost 3 bases, with 11 bases between them. In germline, CDR1 is MNHEY, CDR2 SMNVEV (reference sequence). This CDR3 reads CASSAQGHNQPQHF. DNA for the CDR3: TGTGCCAGCAGTGCACAGGGCCACAATCAGCCCCAGCATTTT.

This clonotype was seen repeatedly, ten times or more. The genes are TRBV6-1 and TRBJ2-7; no clear D. The germline V gene has CDR1 MNHNS and CDR2 SASEGT. The CDR3 consists of 12 residues. V dropped 5 bases and J dropped 3 bases, with 8 bases sitting between them. In DNA form, the CDR3 reads TGTGCCAGCAGTCAGGACCACTACGAGCAGTACTTC. This gives the protein CASSQDHYEQYF.

This clonotype has a count of ten or more. This chain links TRBV29-1 with TRBJ2-4, with TRBD1 matching over 7 bases. CDR3 length: 14 amino acids. The ends lost 0 bases at V and 8 bases at J; junction bases unmatched: 7. CDR1 SQVTM and CDR2 ANQGSEA come from the germline V gene. For the CDR3, the DNA is TGCAGCGTTGAAGATCCTGCGACAGGGCACATTCAGTACTTC. It codes for CSVEDPATGHIQYF.

The chain has TRBV5-1 and TRBJ2-3; 7 bases line up with TRBD2. The V gene's germline CDR1 is SGHRS and CDR2 YFSETQ. The J segment lost 4 bases and the V segment lost 3 bases, leaving 14 bases of the junction unmatched. This CDR3 region has 17 residues. CDR3 coding DNA: TGCGCCAGCAGCTCGGGACTATCAAGCCGCGCCCCAGATACGCAGTATTTT. Translation: CASSSGLSSRAPDTQYF.

A word on this clonotype: This likely comes from a read error, as the CDR3 has no conserved phenylalanine or tryptophan at its end. The gene calls are TRBV7-6 and TRBJ2-3; D remains unclear. From germline, CDR1 is SGHVS and CDR2 FNYEAQ. This CDR3 comprises 12 residues. V was trimmed by 5 bases and J by 10 bases, leaving 13 bases between them. As DNA, the CDR3 is TGTGCCAGCAGCGGACCCGGGTACGCGCAGTATTTA. Protein: CASSGPGYAQYL.